This T cell receptor (beta chain) was captured in a study of shared clonotypes between healthy human individuals (dated by TCRdb to 2018 to 2021). At the level of the whole study: The cohort included a few men and a couple of women between 18 and 49 years of age. Per donor, three plates each were used for CD4 naive and CD4 memory, two for CD8 naive, and one for CD8 memory. To estimate repertoire size and how much clonotype sharing occurs between individuals, the study deeply sequenced the blood TCR repertoires of five healthy adults. To increase sequencing depth and limit assay-specific biases, different laboratories used diverse techniques to prepare libraries and sequence TCR repertoires. Per donor, leukapheresis produced somewhere between about 0.9 and 9.5 billion PBMCs.

Turning to this clone: The antigen it binds to is not known. No base quality information exists; no much larger clone differs at one position.

The V end loses 8 bases and the J end loses 4 bases, and a stretch of 14 bases separates them. The CDR3 runs 13 amino acids, cysteine and phenylalanine included. Left in the record is the CDR3 DNA by itself, 39 bases read in frame from the first base. CDR1 MNHEY and CDR2 SVGAGI were looked up in the germline V gene. The donors were healthy, HIV-negative adults who had no recently reported acute infections or vaccinations. All donors were Caucasian adults living in Nashville, Tennessee, USA. CD4+ T cells were enriched by magnetic negative selection, after which naive cells were positively selected on CD45RA and the negative fraction was taken as the memory subset. After blood collection by leukapheresis, PBMCs were isolated using Ficoll-Histopaque density gradient centrifugation and then cryopreserved in the vapor phase of liquid nitrogen. Analytical flow cytometry was used to check the purity and quantity of each magnetically sorted T cell population. Each sorted fraction had its genomic DNA isolated and then quantified by UV absorbance on a Nanodrop 2000c.

Overall results and qualifications from the work: Sharing across a few donors was observed for about 5% of naive CD4, under 4% of naive CD8, about 2.3% of memory CD4, and roughly 0.4% of memory CD8 clonotypes. Even with the large sequencing depth, rarefaction of the sorted-subset datasets indicated that sequencing was incomplete. Compared with non-shared clonotypes, clonotypes shared by all four sorted-subset donors had higher generation probabilities. Naive subsets generally had larger estimated clonotype richness than memory subsets did. Pairwise subsampling led to the expectation that sequencing depth would affect the degree of clonotype sharing among donors. Sampling was limited to blood, and TCR repertoires in tissue likely differ from TCR repertoires in blood. Because the study included a small number of donors, the genetic and exposure-history diversity represented was limited.

TCR CDR3 regions were amplified from genomic DNA by multiplex PCR using the deep immunoSEQ assay. Genomic DNA extracted from each cell subset was distributed evenly over all wells of several immunoSEQ 96-well plates, and each plate served as one replicate. For sorted subsets, approximately 190 ng genomic DNA, equal to 30,000 to 35,000 T cell genomes, was loaded into each replicate PCR. Purified libraries were quantified with a Qubit 3.0 fluorometer, sized on a Bioanalyzer 2100, and re-quantified with the KAPA Library Quantification kit. Each immunoSEQ 96-well plate was sequenced on its own single-read 150-cycle Illumina NextSeq 550 flow cell. The authors' analysis ran thus. Because the immunoSEQ output held only junctional sequences and lacked quality scores, the filtering could not match the filtering applied to full-length reads. To assign V/J genes and CDR3, sequences were annotated against IMGT germline references using PyIR, a Python wrapper for IgBLAST v1.9. Reads were removed for weak V/J assignments (E-value above 1e-6), missing CDR3, stop codons, out-of-frame junctions, or ambiguous translated residues. V3J clonotypes were defined as sequences sharing the same inferred V gene, J gene, and CDR3 amino acid sequence. To compute the percentage overlap between repertoires, the number of shared unique clonotypes was divided by the size of the smaller repertoire. RTK rarefaction, the Chao1 estimator, and Recon v2.1 estimates of unobserved clonotypes were used to assess repertoire richness. Generation probabilities were computed with OLGA for all TCRbeta clonotypes obtained by the gDNA method from a handful of donors. What TCRdb holds here is the immuneACCESS table cut down to in-frame rearrangements. Part of the clones is not present; checked against another copy, under half of the missing clones reflect an unresolved V gene, and the others are unexplained. D and trimming were read from the DNA, whereas the V and J calls and clone size are those reported in that table. The sample table lists 500,000 or so clones, approximately 95% of them with a count of one. Around 0.067% of the sample comes from the top ten.

Recombination linked TRBV6-5 to TRBJ1-1; D gene: possibly TRBD1, on 5 matching bases. The sample taken for sequencing was naive CD4+ T cells sorted from blood. Interpreted using the paper, the cell subset or site label stands for: CD45RA+ positively selected. The receptor's source is a young woman in good health. The sequence in DNA is TGTGCCAGCGGAACGGGGCGGAGCACTGAAGCTTTCTTT. Its translation is CASGTGRSTEAFF.